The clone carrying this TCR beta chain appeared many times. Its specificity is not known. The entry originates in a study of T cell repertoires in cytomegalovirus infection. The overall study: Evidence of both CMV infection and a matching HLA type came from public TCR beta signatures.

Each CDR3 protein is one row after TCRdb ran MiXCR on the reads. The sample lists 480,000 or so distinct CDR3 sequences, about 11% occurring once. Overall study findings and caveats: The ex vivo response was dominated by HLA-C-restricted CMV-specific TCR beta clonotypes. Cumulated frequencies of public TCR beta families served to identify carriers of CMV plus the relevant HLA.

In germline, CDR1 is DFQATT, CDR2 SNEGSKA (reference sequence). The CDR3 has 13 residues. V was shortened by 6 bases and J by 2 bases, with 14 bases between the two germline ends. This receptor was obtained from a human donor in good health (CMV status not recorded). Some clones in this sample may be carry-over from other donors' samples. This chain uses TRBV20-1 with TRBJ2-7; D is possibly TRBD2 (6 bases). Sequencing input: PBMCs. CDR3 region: CSAHRSGAYEQYF. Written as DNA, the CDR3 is TGCAGTGCCCATCGGTCGGGGGCCTACGAGCAGTACTTC.